This paragraph reports one T cell receptor beta chain. Its antigen is currently not known. The input lacks base qualities; no much larger clone sits a single base away. This specimen comes from a study of blood T cell repertoires in COVID-19 (dated by TCRdb to the early 2020s). Some background on the complete study: ImmuneRACE Cohort 3 recovered participants were defined by two consecutive negative NP/OP PCR tests, healthcare professional clearance, or symptom resolution. Collaborator samples came from the United States, Italy and Spain and covered acute and convalescent phases of COVID-19. The prospective study material was composed of cDNA or gDNA derived from T cells, B-cell-depleted T cells, or PBMCs. Deeply sampled blood TCRbeta repertoires from subjects exposed to, actively infected with, or recovered from COVID-19 were included in the dataset. A freely available public database, intended as a resource for researchers studying the immune response to SARS-CoV-2, is where the repertoires were released. Samples came from the ongoing ImmuneRACE study (first 160 participants) plus 1,254 subjects from 6 global collaborators. The sample metadata nearly always contained a de-identified subject ID, COVID-19 status, age in years and sex. Where available, HLA class I and class II types were taken from metadata supplied by the sample provider and were not determined by assay-based typing.

Germline trimming amounts to 3 bases on V and 6 bases on J, with 2 as the count of junction bases outside the gene matches. Reading the germline V gene gives CDR1 MNHEY and CDR2 SVGEGT. The CDR3 runs 14 residues from the cysteine to the phenylalanine. The retained sequence is limited to the CDR3, 42 bases, with the frame set at the first base. Enrolling through a virtual design, the prospective study's participants ranged in age from roughly 18 to 90 years and lived across 24 United States geographic areas. To assign participants to cohorts, the prospective study relied on clinical history that participants themselves reported in a screening survey and a study questionnaire. Mobile phlebotomists in the prospective study collected whole blood, serum and a nasopharyngeal or oropharyngeal swab from every participant. Prospective study participants could optionally give additional blood draws and questionnaires over an approximately 2-month period. Prospective study blood samples were shipped either frozen or at room temperature before DNA extraction.

What the authors observed across the whole study: Clinical and demographic metadata were provided uncurated, with the amount varying by source and participant.

TCRbeta CDR3 regions were amplified from genomic DNA using the immunoSEQ Assay, a bias-controlled multiplex PCR. Concerning the study's data processing: Within the assay, amplification of reference gene primers was used to estimate how many nucleated cells each sample contained. To quantify the absolute abundance of each unique TCRbeta CDR3 rearrangement, sequence reads were collapsed and filtered. For each sample, productive Simpson clonality was calculated as the square root of Simpson's diversity index over productive rearrangements. This immuneACCESS table, as held by TCRdb, lists in-frame sequences with V and J called but not all clones. Of the missing ones, under half trace to an unresolved V gene in checked studies; the others have no known cause. That table furnishes V, J and clone size, whereas the DNA furnished D and trimming. The sample includes approximately 240,000 clones, with 86% observed a single time. Over 3% of the sample belongs to the ten largest clones.

This TCR derives from a woman aged 45-65 years in a cohort exposed to, infected with or recovered from COVID-19 (not recorded which). Rearrangement joined TRBV6-2 or TRBV6-3 to TRBJ2-1, and 10 bases in between align with TRBD1. The sequenced material came from PBMCs or T cells enriched from blood (not recorded which). This receptor has the CDR3 CASSYGTGVNEQFF. The bases are TGTGCCAGCAGTTATGGGACAGGGGTCAATGAGCAGTTCTTC.